The present TCR beta chain was sequenced within a study of CD8 T cells in Susac syndrome. It was with random hexamers that 0.5 to 1 ug RNA was reverse transcribed. Coverage of TCR beta CDR3 amplification by immunoSEQ multiplex PCR extended to 54 Vbeta and 13 Jbeta. A single record per CDR3 protein comes from TCRdb applying MiXCR to the immunoSEQ multiplex PCR reads. The sample contains 230,000 or so distinct CDR3 sequences, 95% of which appear only once. The study sequenced TCR beta in blood CD8+ and CD4+ T cells. TEMRA cells were FACS-enriched and CD8+ and CD4+ T cells negatively isolated. This receptor was obtained from a human donor with multiple sclerosis. Material: CD4+ T cells from PBMCs.

The CDR3 region is CASSYDRAGYTF. CDR3 DNA sequence: TGCGCCAGCAGCTACGACAGGGCTGGCTACACCTTC. V gene TRBV4-1 combines with J gene TRBJ1-2; 7 nucleotides align to TRBD1. With V trimmed by 5 bases and J by 7 bases, 4 bases remained unmatched. The CDR3 totals 12 residues. Germline V gene lookup returns CDR1 MGHRA and CDR2 YSYEKL.